The 10 T cell receptor beta chains below were found in one sample sequenced in a study of T cell responses to AZD1222 COVID-19 vaccine. TCRdb's copy holds only in-frame clones and misses some; the assay was immunoSEQ multiplex PCR. This table has around 91,000 clones, over 75% appearing once. Sequencing was performed on peripheral blood, taken on day 0 of AZD1222 vaccination. The receptors derive from an adult in good health.

This clone occurred once. This chain uses TRBV4-1 with TRBJ2-7; 10 bases agree with TRBD1. From germline, CDR1 is MGHRA and CDR2 YSYEKL. The CDR3 totals 18 residues. V trimming: 3 bases; J trimming: 4 bases; junction bases outside the gene matches: 15. The CDR3 coding sequence is TGCGCCAGCAGCCACCCGTTTCGACAGGGGGCTAAGAAGTACGAGCAGTACTTC. The encoded protein is CASSHPFRQGAKKYEQYF.

The chain recombines TRBV5-4 with TRBJ1-1; no clear D gene. Germline V gene sequence: CDR1 SGHNT, CDR2 YYREEE (reference sequence). The CDR3 consists of 14 residues. The V gene lost 2 bases and the J gene lost 1 base, with 9 bases spanning the gap. The DNA of the CDR3 is TGTGCCAGCAGCTTCTCACTGGCGAACACTGAAGCTTTCTTT. As protein: CASSFSLANTEAFF.

This chain joins TRBV19 and TRBJ2-1, with 10 bases fitting TRBD2. This CDR3 spans 15 amino acids. Per the germline V gene, CDR1 is LNHDA and CDR2 is SQIVND (reference sequence). The junction had 4 bases not matched to a gene; V was cut back by 5 bases and J by 3 bases. DNA for the CDR3: TGTGCCAGTAGTTTTTTAGCGGGGGGCTACAATGAGCAGTTCTTC. Translated: CASSFLAGGYNEQFF.

The gene calls are TRBV5-3 and TRBJ2-7; D is unclear. TRBV5-3 is reported as an ORF; its role is uncertain. Trimming removed 9 bases from V and 3 bases from J, with 13 bases in between. This CDR3 has 12 amino acids. The CDR3 spells CATRLSNYEQYF. CDR3 DNA: TGTGCCACCAGGCTTAGCAACTACGAGCAGTACTTC.

There are a few counts of this clone. The chain is built from TRBV18 and TRBJ2-1; a weak D match, TRBD2 (6 bases). The V gene's germline CDR1 is KGHSH and CDR2 LQKENI. V shed 6 bases and J shed 5 bases, with 11 bases lying between them. The CDR3 sequence is 13 residues long. The CDR3 sequence: CASSPGRNNEQFF. CDR3 bases: TGTGCCAGCTCTCCAGGGAGGAACAATGAGCAGTTCTTC.

The chain couples TRBV7-2 to TRBJ2-1; D is undetermined. Germline values: CDR1 SGHTA, CDR2 FQGNSA. V was shortened by 0 bases and J by 4 bases, with 4 bases between the two germline ends. CDR3 length: 13 residues. The CDR3 DNA reads as TGTGCCAGCAGCTTAGCACAGTACAATGAGCAGTTCTTC. It codes for CASSLAQYNEQFF.

V is TRBV5-4 and J is TRBJ1-3; no reliable D call. Trimming left V 0 bases short and J 0 bases short, with 10 bases between. This CDR3 is 16 amino acids long. The germline gives CDR1 SGHNT, CDR2 YYREEE (reference sequence). DNA for the CDR3: TGTGCCAGCAGCTTGGGGGTTCCGAGCTCTGGAAACACCATATATTTT. This encodes CASSLGVPSSGNTIYF.

V and J are TRBV18 and TRBJ2-7; D unclear. The germline V and J ends were trimmed by 0 bases and 0 bases, with 9 bases remaining between them. Germline-derived CDR1 and CDR2 are KGHSH and LQKENI. The CDR3 contains 15 residues. The CDR3 DNA reads TGTGCCAGCTCACCACCCAGTAGAAGCTCCTACGAGCAGTACTTC. This gives the protein CASSPPSRSSYEQYF.

V gene TRBV15 combines with J gene TRBJ1-6, with 9 bases lining up with TRBD1. The CDR3 consists of 15 residues. Germline CDR1 and CDR2: LNHNV and YYDKDF (reference sequence). The V gene end was trimmed by 5 bases and the J gene end by 10 bases; junction bases not matched to a gene: 9. The CDR3 DNA reads as TGTGCCACCAGCGGGACTACAGGGGGCGACTCACCCCTCCACTTT. It yields the protein CATSGTTGGDSPLHF.

The rearrangement links TRBV19 to TRBJ1-3, with D unclear. The CDR3 is made up of 11 amino acids. Germline CDR1 and CDR2: LNHDA and SQIVND (reference sequence). V lost 10 bases, J lost 1 base, and 5 bases lay in between. CDR3 nucleotide sequence: TGTGCCACGGATTCTGGAAACACCATATATTTT. Protein product: CATDSGNTIYF.